A selection of T cell receptor beta chains follows, all from one sample in a study of identical twins. A single record per CDR3 protein comes from TCRdb applying MiXCR to the 5' RACE reads. The table lists 690,000 or so distinct CDR3 sequences, approximately 6.1% of them singletons. The sample comprised naive T cells sorted from blood. These receptors were obtained from a man aged 18 to 30 in good health. Both conserved end residues are part of each CDR3. Each record gives: D gene, V gene, clone size, J gene, CDR3 DNA, CDR3 protein. The D gene is left open where the match is weak. The listing skips clone size in some rows; elsewhere it reads once, few, many or a size class.

>TRBD2|TRBV19|-|TRBJ2-3
TGTGCCAGTAGTATAGGACTAGCGGGTCCCACAGATACGCAGTATTTT
CASSIGLAGPTDTQYF
>TRBD2|TRBV29-1|many|TRBJ2-5
TGCAGCGTTCAGCGGGGGCGGGAGGAGACCCAGTACTTC
CSVQRGREETQYF
>-|TRBV6-5|once|TRBJ2-5
TGTGCCAGCAGTTACTCGTCGGGCCCAAAGACCCAGTACTTC
CASSYSSGPKTQYF
>TRBD2|TRBV7-6|many|TRBJ2-3
TGTGCCAGCAGCTTAGGGACTAGCGAGGATACGCAGTATTTT
CASSLGTSEDTQYF
>-|TRBV7-2|many|TRBJ1-2
TGTGCCAGCAGCTCCACAGGGTTCAGCTATGGCTACACCTTC
CASSSTGFSYGYTF
>TRBD2|TRBV12-3/TRBV12-4|many|TRBJ2-3
TGTGCCAGCACCCCACGAAATGGACTAGCGGGGAAGTCAGATACGCAGTATTTT
CASTPRNGLAGKSDTQYF
>TRBD1|TRBV20-1|few|TRBJ1-1
TGCAGTGCGGGACAGTCCCTGAACACTGAAGCTTTCTTT
CSAGQSLNTEAFF
>TRBD1|TRBV30|-|TRBJ1-4
TGTGCCTGGAGTGTGGAATCGACAGGGGGAGATGAAAAACTGTTTTTT
CAWSVESTGGDEKLFF
>-|TRBV2|-|TRBJ1-3
TGTGCCAGCAGTGACTCGCCGGCGGGGTCTGGAAACACCATATATTTT
CASSDSPAGSGNTIYF
>-|TRBV7-6|-|TRBJ2-5
TGTGCCAGCAGCTTAAGAGGCAGGGAGGATAGGACCCAGTACTTC
CASSLRGREDRTQYF
>TRBD1|TRBV27|many|TRBJ2-5
TGTGCCAGCAGTCAATTACCCTACAGGGGTAACCAAGAGACCCAGTACTTC
CASSQLPYRGNQETQYF
>-|TRBV4-2|many|TRBJ2-7
TGTGCCAGCAGCCAAGGCCCGGGGGGACAGGTAACCGAGCAGTACTTC
CASSQGPGGQVTEQYF
>-|TRBV4-3|-|TRBJ2-7
TGCGCCAGCAGCCAAAGTGTGTGGATCTACGAGCAGTACTTC
CASSQSVWIYEQYF
>TRBD2|TRBV12-3/TRBV12-4|many|TRBJ2-2
TGTGCCAGCACTGCGGGAGCGGTGGAAACCGGGGAGCTGTTTTTT
CASTAGAVETGELFF
>-|TRBV27|many|TRBJ1-1
TGTGCCAGCAGTTCCCGGGAGGGGAACACTGAAGCTTTCTTT
CASSSREGNTEAFF
>-|TRBV25-1|-|TRBJ1-3
TGTGCCAGCAGTGTTACAGGAAACACCATATATTTT
CASSVTGNTIYF
>TRBD1|TRBV3-1|few|TRBJ1-2
TGTGCCAGCAGCCAACACGACAGGGGTTCAGGCTACACCTTC
CASSQHDRGSGYTF
>-|TRBV11-2|-|TRBJ1-6
TGTGCCAGCAGCTTAGATGTAGCAGGGAGCTCCTATAATTCAGCCCTCCACTTT
CASSLDVAGSSYNSALHF
>-|TRBV28|-|TRBJ2-3
TGTGCCAGCAGTTTATCCGACCTTGTTACGCAGTATTTT
CASSLSDLVTQYF
>TRBD2|TRBV28|-|TRBJ2-5
TGTGCCAGCAGTTCCTGGATTGTTAGCGGGAGTAGAGAGACCCAGTACTTC
CASSSWIVSGSRETQYF
>TRBD1|TRBV20-1|-|TRBJ2-1
TGCAGTGCCATCCCCGGACAGGCTTCCTACAATGAGCAGTTCTTC
CSAIPGQASYNEQFF
>-|TRBV6-5|few|TRBJ2-1
TGTGCCAGCAGATTATTGACTGTTGAGGAGCAGTTCTTC
CASRLLTVEEQFF
>-|TRBV12-3/TRBV12-4|many|TRBJ2-4
TGTGCCAGCACCGGAACAACCAAAAACATTCAGTACTTC
CASTGTTKNIQYF
>TRBD1|TRBV5-1|many|TRBJ1-1
TGCGCCAGCAGCTTGGCGACAGGGGTAATGAACGGGAACACTGAAGCTTTCTTT
CASSLATGVMNGNTEAFF
>-|TRBV12-3/TRBV12-4|many|TRBJ2-1
TGTGCCAGCAGTTTCGTGGCAGGGCTACTAAATGAGCAGTTCTTC
CASSFVAGLLNEQFF
>-|TRBV29-1|many|TRBJ2-7
TGCAGCGTGGGACCCCTGGGGGGCTCCTACGAGCAGTACTTC
CSVGPLGGSYEQYF
>TRBD2|TRBV15|many|TRBJ2-7
TGTGCCACCAGCAGAGAAAAGGGCAGTAGCGGGAGAAGATCACACGAGCAGTACTTC
CATSREKGSSGRRSHEQYF
>TRBD2|TRBV20-1|many|TRBJ2-5
TGCAGTGCTGGGGGGGGAGACCCTCGAGAGACCCAGTACTTC
CSAGGGDPRETQYF
>-|TRBV12-3/TRBV12-4|many|TRBJ1-5
TGTGCCAGCAGTGATAGCAATCAGCCCCAGCATTTT
CASSDSNQPQHF
>-|TRBV4-3|many|TRBJ1-1
TGCGCCAGCAGCCTTAGCCGGGACGCCGTTGAAGCTTTCTTT
CASSLSRDAVEAFF
>-|TRBV6-5|-|TRBJ1-4
TGTGCCAGCAGTTTCCAACAGGGAAAACTGTTTTTT
CASSFQQGKLFF
>TRBD1|TRBV7-8|many|TRBJ2-1
TGTGCCAGCAGCATCCAGGGGGAGAGGAATGAGCAGTTCTTC
CASSIQGERNEQFF
>-|TRBV2|many|TRBJ1-1
TGTGCCAGCAGTGATGACCCTTGGGAGGCTGAAGCTTTCTTT
CASSDDPWEAEAFF
>TRBD1|TRBV6-2/TRBV6-3|-|TRBJ1-5
TGTGCCAGCAGTCACCGGGACAGCCAGCCCCAGCATTTT
CASSHRDSQPQHF
>-|TRBV27|-|TRBJ2-1
TGTGCCAGCAGTCGCTCGATCGGGAGCTCCTACAATGAGCAGTTCTTC
CASSRSIGSSYNEQFF